The 19 T cell receptor beta chains below were found in one sample sequenced in a study of Ad26.COV2.S vaccination and SARS-CoV-2 variants. The data were produced by immunoSEQ multiplex PCR, yet TCRdb's version contains in-frame clones alone and is incomplete. Among about 410,000 clones listed, 70% to 90% were seen once. Treatment specified: 19 received Ad26.COV2.S at low or high dose, single or two shots; several received placebo; per-sample allocation not given. Collection of samples fell on day 63 after the first vaccine or placebo injection. The material sequenced was peripheral blood, taken in a trial of Ad26.COV2.S vaccine versus placebo. These receptors all stem from a person between 18 and 65 years old who received the Ad26.COV2.S COVID-19 vaccine or a placebo.

The V and J genes are TRBV5-1 and TRBJ2-1, with TRBD1 matching 9 bases. V lost 0 bases and J lost 4; bases outside the gene matches: 2. Per germline, CDR1 SGHRS and CDR2 YFSETQ. The CDR3 extends over 15 amino acids. This CDR3 is CASSLAGQGYNEQFF. In nucleotides, the CDR3 is TGCGCCAGCAGCTTGGCGGGACAGGGATACAATGAGCAGTTCTTC.

The rearrangement joins TRBV6-2 or TRBV6-3 to TRBJ2-7; 9 bases are shared with TRBD2. J was trimmed by 3 bases and V by 4 bases; bases with no gene match: 7. CDR3 size: 15 residues. Germline loops: CDR1 MNHEY, CDR2 SVGEGT. The CDR3 spells CASSSELAGGYEQYF. The CDR3 DNA reads as TGTGCCAGCAGTTCCGAACTAGCGGGCGGCTACGAGCAGTACTTC.

The chain recombines TRBV5-4 with TRBJ1-1, with D unclear. The CDR3 contains 15 residues. Germline CDR1 reads SGHNT; CDR2 reads YYREEE (reference sequence). Trimming took off 1 base at V and 2 bases at J, with 12 bases between the two ends. The DNA of the CDR3 is TGTGCCAGCAGCTTGACCTCGGGTGCTAACACTGAAGCTTTCTTT. Protein product: CASSLTSGANTEAFF.

The genes are TRBV4-1 and TRBJ1-5, with a tentative D call TRBD1 (5 bases). The length of the CDR3 is 15 residues. Germline V gives CDR1 MGHRA, CDR2 YSYEKL. The V gene lost 0 bases and the J gene lost 6 bases, with 12 bases spanning the gap. Here the CDR3 DNA reads TGCGCCAGCAGCCAAGAGGGGGGGAGGGGTCAGCCCCAGCATTTT. This sequence encodes CASSQEGGRGQPQHF.

The chain uses TRBV6-2 or TRBV6-3 and TRBJ2-7; 10 nucleotides align to TRBD2. The CDR3 is 15 amino acids. Germline V CDR1 and CDR2: MNHEY, SVGEGT. The V segment lost 2 bases and the J segment 2 bases; nucleotides outside the gene matches: 3. CDR3 coding DNA: TGTGCCAGCAGTTACGGACTAGCGGACCCCTACGAGCAGTACTTC. Translating it yields CASSYGLADPYEQYF.

This sequence joins TRBV6-5 and TRBJ2-4; TRBD2 is a possible D gene (5 bases). This CDR3 has 13 residues. V was trimmed by 5 bases and J by 9 bases, leaving 14 bases between them. Germline V gives CDR1 MNHEY, CDR2 SVGAGI. The CDR3 bases are TGTGCCAGCAGTCCTGGACTCGAGGGCATTCAGTACTTC. Translated, it gives CASSPGLEGIQYF.

The chain links TRBV7-9 to TRBJ2-1; tentatively, D is TRBD1 (5 bases). The ends were cut back, 5 bases at V and 8 bases at J, with 10 bases in the middle. This CDR3 has 12 amino acids. Germline loops: CDR1 SEHNR, CDR2 FQNEAQ (reference sequence). The chain's CDR3 is CASSIQDYEQFF. The CDR3 DNA follows: TGTGCCAGCAGCATACAGGATTATGAGCAGTTCTTC.

This chain joins TRBV27 and TRBJ1-5; D is unresolved. The CDR3 sequence is 14 residues long. CDR1 is MNHEY and CDR2 is SMNVEV in the germline V gene (reference sequence). V was pared by 5 bases and J by 0 bases, with 8 bases between. The CDR3 DNA reads as TGTGCCAGCAGTCCTCAGATTAGCAATCAGCCCCAGCATTTT. Protein: CASSPQISNQPQHF.

The genes are TRBV5-4 and TRBJ1-2; 7 positions match TRBD1. Per germline, CDR1 SGHNT and CDR2 YYREEE (reference sequence). With 0 bases clipped from V and 3 bases from J, the junction kept 2 bases outside the gene matches. The CDR3 length is 14 residues. CDR3 amino acids: CASSLEGGDYGYTF. The CDR3 nucleotides read TGTGCCAGCAGCTTGGAAGGGGGCGACTATGGCTACACCTTC.

The J gene is TRBJ1-6, the V gene TRBV5-1; D not certain. The V gene's germline CDR1 is SGHRS and CDR2 YFSETQ. The V end lost 0 bases, the J end lost 7 bases, and 11 bases lay between the germline ends. The CDR3 is 15 residues long. The CDR3, as DNA: TGCGCCAGCAGCTTGGCCGGTGCGGTCAATTCACCCCTCCACTTT. It specifies CASSLAGAVNSPLHF.

CDR3: CASRRQGRGQETQYF. The CDR3 nucleotides read TGTGCCAGCAGGCGACAGGGAAGAGGCCAAGAGACCCAGTACTTC. This sequence joins TRBV6-5 and TRBJ2-5; 7 nucleotides agree with TRBD1. CDR3 length: 15 amino acids. V lost 6 bases, J lost 1 base, and 8 bases stayed unmatched. In germline, CDR1 is MNHEY, CDR2 SVGAGI.

The chain carries TRBV29-1 and TRBJ2-3; TRBD2 is a possible D gene (5 bases). The CDR3 spans 14 residues. Germline values: CDR1 SQVTM, CDR2 ANQGSEA. V shed 4 bases and J shed 0 bases, with 11 bases lying between them. The CDR3 DNA sequence: TGCAGCGTTGGAGGGAGAGCTAGCACAGATACGCAGTATTTT. Residues: CSVGGRASTDTQYF.

The chain carries TRBV19 and TRBJ1-4; D perhaps matches TRBD1 (5 bases). V was pared by 5 bases and J by 4 bases, with 17 bases between. CDR3 length equals 16 residues. Looked up from germline, CDR1 is LNHDA and CDR2 is SQIVND (reference sequence). CDR3 residues: CASSAQAGGINEKLFF. For the CDR3, the DNA is TGTGCCAGTAGTGCACAGGCGGGAGGGATTAATGAAAAACTGTTTTTT.

The chain carries TRBV4-1 and TRBJ1-6, with 10 bases identical to TRBD1. The CDR3 contains 15 residues. The V and J ends lost 1 base and 14 bases, in that order; junction bases with no gene match: 8. Germline V gene data show CDR1 as MGHRA and CDR2 as YSYEKL. CDR3 sequence reads: CASSQVFGTGVTLHF. For the CDR3, the DNA is TGCGCCAGCAGCCAAGTGTTCGGGACAGGGGTGACCCTCCACTTT.

The rearrangement joins TRBV7-9 to TRBJ1-2; 10 nucleotides agree with TRBD1. This CDR3 is 15 amino acids long. Germline V lookup: CDR1 SEHNR, CDR2 FQNEAQ (reference sequence). V shed 3 bases, J shed 6 bases, and the junction held 7 bases outside the gene matches. CDR3 loop: CASSFSGTGADGYTF. The CDR3 nucleotides read TGTGCCAGCAGCTTTTCCGGGACAGGGGCTGATGGCTACACCTTC.

V usage is TRBV19 and J usage is TRBJ1-5; 7 bases map to TRBD1. CDR3 size: 15 residues. Per the germline V gene, CDR1 is LNHDA and CDR2 is SQIVND (reference sequence). With 3 bases clipped from V and 3 bases from J, the junction kept 5 bases outside the gene matches. The CDR3, as DNA: TGTGCCAGTAGTATGACAGGGCGGGACAATCAGCCCCAGCATTTT. Amino acid sequence: CASSMTGRDNQPQHF.

The J gene is TRBJ1-4, the V gene TRBV18; D uncertain. Germline CDR1 is KGHSH and CDR2 is LQKENI. This CDR3 spans 14 amino acids. The germline V and J ends were trimmed by 1 base and 7 bases, with 10 bases remaining between them. The CDR3 reads CASSPQAGGEKLFF. CDR3 nucleotide sequence: TGTGCCAGCTCACCACAGGCGGGTGGTGAAAAACTGTTTTTT.

The V gene is TRBV19, the J gene TRBJ1-1; 7 nucleotides line up with TRBD1. CDR3 length equals 14 residues. J gave up 6 bases and V 2 bases, and 6 bases lay outside the gene matches. Per the germline V gene, CDR1 is LNHDA and CDR2 is SQIVND (reference sequence). CDR3 DNA: TGTGCCAGTAGTATAACGGCAGGGGGACCTGAAGCTTTCTTT. Protein sequence: CASSITAGGPEAFF.

The genes are TRBV3-1 (or the pseudogene TRBV3-2) and TRBJ1-6, with 9 nucleotides matching TRBD1. Germline loops: CDR1 LGHDT, CDR2 YNNKEL (reference sequence). V gave up 4 bases and J gave up 11 bases; unmatched junction bases: 6. The CDR3 consists of 14 residues. The CDR3 bases are TGTGCCAGCAGCCCCCGACAGGGGGTTCCACCCCTCCACTTT. It specifies CASSPRQGVPPLHF.